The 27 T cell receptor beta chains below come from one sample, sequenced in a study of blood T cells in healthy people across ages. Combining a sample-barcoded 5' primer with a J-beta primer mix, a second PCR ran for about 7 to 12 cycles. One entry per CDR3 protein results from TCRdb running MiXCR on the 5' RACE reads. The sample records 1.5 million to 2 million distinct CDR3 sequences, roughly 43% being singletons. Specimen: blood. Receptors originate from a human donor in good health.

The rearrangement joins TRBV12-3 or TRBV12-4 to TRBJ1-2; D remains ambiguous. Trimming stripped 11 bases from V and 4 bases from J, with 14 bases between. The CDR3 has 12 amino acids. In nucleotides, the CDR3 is TGTGCCGGCACCCCTAAGGGCTATGGCTACACCTTC. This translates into CAGTPKGYGYTF.

CDR3 sequence reads: CASSHIAIGETQYF. CDR3 sequence (DNA): TGTGCCAGCAGCCACATAGCGATCGGAGAGACCCAGTACTTC. The chain has TRBV7-2 and TRBJ2-5, with D possibly TRBD2 on 5 matching bases. Germline V CDR1 and CDR2: SGHTA, FQGNSA. V lost 5 bases and J 4 bases, leaving 14 bases between the germline ends. The CDR3 contains 14 residues.

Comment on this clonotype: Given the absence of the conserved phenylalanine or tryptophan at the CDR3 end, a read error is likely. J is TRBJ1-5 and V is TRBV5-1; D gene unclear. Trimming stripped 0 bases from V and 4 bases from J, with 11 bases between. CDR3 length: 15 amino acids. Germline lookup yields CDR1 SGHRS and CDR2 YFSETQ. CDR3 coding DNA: TGCGCCAGCAGCTTGGGGTTCGGGGAGAATCAGCCCCAGCATTTG. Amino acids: CASSLGFGENQPQHL.

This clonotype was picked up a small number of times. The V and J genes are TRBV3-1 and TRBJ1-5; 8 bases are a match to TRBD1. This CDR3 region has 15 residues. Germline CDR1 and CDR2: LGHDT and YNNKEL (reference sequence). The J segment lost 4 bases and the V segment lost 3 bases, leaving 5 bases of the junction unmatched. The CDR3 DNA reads TGTGCCAGCAGCCAGGGGAGACAGGGGAATCAGCCCCAGCATTTT. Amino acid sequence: CASSQGRQGNQPQHF.

The CDR3 DNA is TGTGCCAGCAGCCAAGACTTGACAGGCCCGCAGTATTTT. It translates to CASSQDLTGPQYF. V is TRBV3-1 and J is TRBJ2-3; the D gene is possibly TRBD1 (6 bases). The CDR3 totals 13 residues. CDR1 LGHDT and CDR2 YNNKEL come from the germline V gene (reference sequence). Trimming left V 0 bases short and J 10 bases short, with 11 bases between.

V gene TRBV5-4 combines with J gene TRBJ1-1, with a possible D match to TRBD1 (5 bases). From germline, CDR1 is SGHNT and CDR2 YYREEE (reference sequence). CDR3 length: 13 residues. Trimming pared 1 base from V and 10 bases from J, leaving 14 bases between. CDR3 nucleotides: TGTGCCAGCAGCTTGATACGAGACAGCGGAGCTTTCTTT. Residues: CASSLIRDSGAFF.

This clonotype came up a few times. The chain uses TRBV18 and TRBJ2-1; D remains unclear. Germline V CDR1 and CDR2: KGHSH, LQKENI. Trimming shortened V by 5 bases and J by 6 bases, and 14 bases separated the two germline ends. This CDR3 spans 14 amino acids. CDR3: CASSEEGSVNEQFF. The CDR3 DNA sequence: TGTGCCAGCTCAGAAGAAGGGTCAGTCAATGAGCAGTTCTTC.

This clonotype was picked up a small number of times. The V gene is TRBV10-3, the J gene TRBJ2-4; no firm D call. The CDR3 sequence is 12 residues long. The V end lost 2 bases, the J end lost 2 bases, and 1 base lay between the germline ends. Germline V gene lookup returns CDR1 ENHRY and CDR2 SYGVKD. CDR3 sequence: CAISETKNIQYF. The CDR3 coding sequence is TGTGCCATCAGTGAGACCAAAAACATTCAGTACTTC.

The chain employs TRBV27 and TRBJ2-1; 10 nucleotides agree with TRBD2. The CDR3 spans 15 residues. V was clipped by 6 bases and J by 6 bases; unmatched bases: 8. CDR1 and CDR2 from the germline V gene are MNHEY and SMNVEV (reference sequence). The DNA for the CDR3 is TGTGCCAGCAGGACAGGACTAGCGGCCAGCAATGAGCAGTTCTTC. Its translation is CASRTGLAASNEQFF.

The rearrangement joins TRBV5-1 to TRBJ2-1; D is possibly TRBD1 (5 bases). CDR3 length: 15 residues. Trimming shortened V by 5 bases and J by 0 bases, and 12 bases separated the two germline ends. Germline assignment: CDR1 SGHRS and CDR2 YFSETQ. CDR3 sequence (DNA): TGCGCCAGCAGAGCCAGGGCCAACTCCTACAATGAGCAGTTCTTC. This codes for CASRARANSYNEQFF.

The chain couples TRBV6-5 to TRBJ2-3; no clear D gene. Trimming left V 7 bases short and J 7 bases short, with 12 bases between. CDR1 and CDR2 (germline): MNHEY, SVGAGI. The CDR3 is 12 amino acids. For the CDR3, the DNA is TGTGCCAGCATAGATCAACGAAATACGCAGTATTTT. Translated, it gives CASIDQRNTQYF.

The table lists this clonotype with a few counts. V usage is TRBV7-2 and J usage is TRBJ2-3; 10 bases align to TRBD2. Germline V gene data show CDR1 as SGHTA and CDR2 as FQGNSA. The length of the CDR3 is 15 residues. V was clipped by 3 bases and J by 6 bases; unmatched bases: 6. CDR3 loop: CASSFTSGEGDTQYF. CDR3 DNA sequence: TGTGCCAGCAGCTTTACTAGCGGGGAGGGCGATACGCAGTATTTT.

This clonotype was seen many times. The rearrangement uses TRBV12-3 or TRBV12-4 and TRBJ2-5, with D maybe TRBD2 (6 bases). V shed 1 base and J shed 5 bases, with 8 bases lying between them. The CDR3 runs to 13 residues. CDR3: CASSLGRGETQYF. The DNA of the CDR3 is TGTGCCAGCAGTTTAGGGCGGGGTGAGACCCAGTACTTC.

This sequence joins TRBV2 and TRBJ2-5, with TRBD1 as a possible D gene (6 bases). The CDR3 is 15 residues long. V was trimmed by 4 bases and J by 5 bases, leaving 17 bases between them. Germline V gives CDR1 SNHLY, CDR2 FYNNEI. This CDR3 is CASSVTGSFDETQYF. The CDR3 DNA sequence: TGTGCCAGCAGTGTAACAGGGAGTTTCGATGAGACCCAGTACTTC.

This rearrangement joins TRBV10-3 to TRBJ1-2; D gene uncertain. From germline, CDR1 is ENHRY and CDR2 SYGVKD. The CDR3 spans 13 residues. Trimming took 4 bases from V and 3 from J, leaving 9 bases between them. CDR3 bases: TGTGCCATCAGTGGGGAACGGGACTATGGCTACACCTTC. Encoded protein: CAISGERDYGYTF.

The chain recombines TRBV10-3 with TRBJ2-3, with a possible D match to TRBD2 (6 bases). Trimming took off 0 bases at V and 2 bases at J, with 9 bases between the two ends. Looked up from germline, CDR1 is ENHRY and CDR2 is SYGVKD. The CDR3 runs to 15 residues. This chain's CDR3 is CAISESRTTTDTQYF. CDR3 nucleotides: TGTGCCATCAGTGAGTCGAGGACTACCACAGATACGCAGTATTTT.

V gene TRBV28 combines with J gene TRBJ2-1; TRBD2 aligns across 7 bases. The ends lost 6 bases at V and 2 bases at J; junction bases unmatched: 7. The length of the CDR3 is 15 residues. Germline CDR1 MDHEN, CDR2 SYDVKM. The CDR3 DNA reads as TGTGCCAGCAGAGTAGTGGGGGGGACCTACAATGAGCAGTTCTTC. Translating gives CASRVVGGTYNEQFF.

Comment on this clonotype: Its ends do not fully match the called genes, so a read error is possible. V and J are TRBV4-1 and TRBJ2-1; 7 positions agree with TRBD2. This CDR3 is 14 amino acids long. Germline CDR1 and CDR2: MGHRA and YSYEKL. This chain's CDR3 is CVSSQAGQVIEQFF. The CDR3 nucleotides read TGCGTCAGCAGCCAAGCGGGGCAGGTAATTGAGCAGTTCTTC.

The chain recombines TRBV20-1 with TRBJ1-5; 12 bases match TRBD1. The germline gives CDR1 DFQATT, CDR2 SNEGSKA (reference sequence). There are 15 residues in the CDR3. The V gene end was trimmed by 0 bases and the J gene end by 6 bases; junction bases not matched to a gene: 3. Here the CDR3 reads CSARDGTGGGQPQHF. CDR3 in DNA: TGCAGTGCTAGAGATGGGACAGGGGGCGGTCAGCCCCAGCATTTT.

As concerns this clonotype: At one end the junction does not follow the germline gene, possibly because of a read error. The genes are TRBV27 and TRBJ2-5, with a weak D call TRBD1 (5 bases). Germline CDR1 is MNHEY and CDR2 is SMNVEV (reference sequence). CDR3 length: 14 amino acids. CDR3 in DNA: TGTACCAGCAGTTTAGGGGAAAGCCAAGAGACCCAGTACTTC. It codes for CTSSLGESQETQYF.

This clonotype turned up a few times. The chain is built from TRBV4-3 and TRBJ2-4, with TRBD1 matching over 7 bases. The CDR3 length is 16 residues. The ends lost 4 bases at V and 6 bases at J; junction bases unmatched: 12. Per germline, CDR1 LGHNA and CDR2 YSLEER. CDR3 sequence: CASSRNRGAQRNIQYF. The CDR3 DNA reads TGCGCCAGCAGCCGAAACAGGGGCGCTCAGAGAAACATTCAGTACTTC.

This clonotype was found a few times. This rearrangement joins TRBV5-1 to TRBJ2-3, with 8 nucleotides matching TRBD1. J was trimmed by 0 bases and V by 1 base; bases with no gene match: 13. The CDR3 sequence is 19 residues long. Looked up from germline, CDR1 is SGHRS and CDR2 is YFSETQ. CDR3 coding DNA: TGCGCCAGCAGCTTGTTTTTTCCAGGGGGACAGGCTAGCACAGATACGCAGTATTTT. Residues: CASSLFFPGGQASTDTQYF.

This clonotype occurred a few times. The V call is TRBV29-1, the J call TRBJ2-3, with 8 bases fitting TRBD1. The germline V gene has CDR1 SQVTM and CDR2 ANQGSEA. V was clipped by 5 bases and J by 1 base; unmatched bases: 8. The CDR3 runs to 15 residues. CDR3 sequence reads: CSVPRTGRGTDTQYF. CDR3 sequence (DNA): TGCAGCGTTCCTAGGACAGGGAGAGGCACAGATACGCAGTATTTT.

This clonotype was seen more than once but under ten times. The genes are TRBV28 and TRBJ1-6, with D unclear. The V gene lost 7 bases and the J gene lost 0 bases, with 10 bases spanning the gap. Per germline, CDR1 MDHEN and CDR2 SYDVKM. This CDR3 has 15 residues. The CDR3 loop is CASTEWSSYNSPLHF. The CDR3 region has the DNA TGTGCCAGCACTGAGTGGAGCTCCTATAATTCACCCCTCCACTTT.

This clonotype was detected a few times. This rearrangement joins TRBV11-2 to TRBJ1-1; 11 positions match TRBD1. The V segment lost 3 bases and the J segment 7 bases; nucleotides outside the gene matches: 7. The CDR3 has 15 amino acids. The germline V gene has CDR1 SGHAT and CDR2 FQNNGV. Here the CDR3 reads CASSFEGQGGNEAFF. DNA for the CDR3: TGTGCCAGCAGCTTCGAGGGACAGGGGGGTAATGAAGCTTTCTTT.

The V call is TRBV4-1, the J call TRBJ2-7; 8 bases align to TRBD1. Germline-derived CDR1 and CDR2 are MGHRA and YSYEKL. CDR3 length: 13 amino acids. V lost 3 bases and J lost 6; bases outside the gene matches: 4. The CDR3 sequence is CASSQITGGEQYF. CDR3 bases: TGCGCCAGCAGCCAGATCACAGGGGGCGAGCAGTACTTC.

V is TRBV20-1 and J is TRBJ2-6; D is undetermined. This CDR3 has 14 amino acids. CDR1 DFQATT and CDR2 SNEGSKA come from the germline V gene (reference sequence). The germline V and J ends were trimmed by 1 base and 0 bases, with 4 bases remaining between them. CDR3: CSARVGSGANVLTF. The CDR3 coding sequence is TGCAGTGCTAGAGTTGGCTCTGGGGCCAACGTCCTGACTTTC.